The next 20 T cell receptor beta chains were all read from a single sample in a study of molecular identifiers for immune sequencing clone quantification. TCRdb fed the PCR reads into MiXCR, producing one record per CDR3 protein. The top ten clones hold around 0.84% of a sample with more than 450,000 distinct CDR3 sequences, about 22% of them seen once. Source material: naive CD8+ T cells from blood, with Jurkat cell RNA spiked in. The subset is: FACS-sorted CD8+CD4-CCR7+CD45RA+ naive T cells. These receptors came from a human donor in good health. Some libraries in this study had Jurkat cell RNA spiked in.

As regards this clonotype: This could be a read error, since a much larger clone is one nucleotide away. The chain couples TRBV29-1 to TRBJ2-3; 7 bases match TRBD2. V lost 3 bases and J lost 4; bases outside the gene matches: 10. The CDR3 runs to 15 residues. CDR1 is SQVTM, CDR2 ANQGSEA, per germline. Written as DNA, the CDR3 is TGCAGCGTTGAGGCGGGAGCGCCCAGCGCAGATACGCAGTATTTT. It yields the protein CSVEAGAPSADTQYF.

This clonotype was seen ten or more times. The chain is built from TRBV28 and TRBJ1-1, with D possibly matching TRBD1 (5 bases). The CDR3 runs 15 residues. Trimming took 2 bases from V and 5 from J, leaving 15 bases between them. Germline-derived CDR1 and CDR2 are MDHEN and SYDVKM. The CDR3 protein is CASSLGSGGRTEAFF. Here the CDR3 DNA reads TGTGCCAGCAGTTTAGGGTCGGGGGGACGAACTGAAGCTTTCTTT.

This clonotype has a handful of counts. The chain uses TRBV4-1 and TRBJ2-7, with 7 bases that match TRBD1. The germline gives CDR1 MGHRA, CDR2 YSYEKL. V dropped 1 base and J dropped 7; count of bases not matched to a gene: 7. The CDR3 sequence is 14 residues long. The CDR3 region has the DNA TGCGCCAGCAGCCAAGGACAGGGACCGGAGGAGCAGTACTTC. Encoded protein: CASSQGQGPEEQYF.

This clonotype was found a few times. The gene calls are TRBV3-2 and TRBJ2-7; TRBD2, the table's D call, was not compared with the DNA. TRBV3-2 corresponds to a pseudogene. The CDR3 length is 18 residues. Here the CDR3 DNA reads TGTGCCAGCAGCCAAGGTACCTACCGGGACTTAAGCTCCCACGAGCAGTACTTC. Amino acids: CASSQGTYRDLSSHEQYF.

This clonotype appeared many times. This chain uses TRBV11-2 with TRBJ2-1, with TRBD2 matching 10 bases. CDR1 SGHAT and CDR2 FQNNGV come from the germline V gene. The CDR3 is 15 amino acids. V trimming: 7 bases; J trimming: 4 bases; junction bases outside the gene matches: 7. CDR3 amino acids: CASTSGGGPYNEQFF. DNA for the CDR3: TGTGCCAGCACCAGCGGGGGGGGCCCATACAATGAGCAGTTCTTC.

This clonotype was recorded many times. CDR3 loop: CASKGQGKYGYTF. CDR3 nucleotide sequence: TGTGCCAGCAAGGGACAGGGGAAATATGGCTACACCTTC. The chain has TRBV2 and TRBJ1-2, with 10 bases lining up with TRBD1. CDR3 length: 13 residues. Germline V gene lookup returns CDR1 SNHLY and CDR2 FYNNEI. Trimming removed 7 bases from V and 5 bases from J; junction bases left unmatched: 4.

There are many counts of this clonotype. The V call is TRBV5-1, the J call TRBJ1-1; TRBD1 is a possible D gene (5 bases). The length of the CDR3 is 15 residues. The V end was cut by 0 bases, the J end by 7 bases, with 16 bases between. The V gene's germline CDR1 is SGHRS and CDR2 YFSETQ. The CDR3 here is CASSLAGTSYVEAFF. The DNA for the CDR3 is TGCGCCAGCAGCTTGGCCGGGACTTCATATGTTGAAGCTTTCTTT.

On this clonotype: A much bigger clone sits one base away, suggesting this may be a read error. The chain carries TRBV7-6 and TRBJ2-1; 7 bases are a match to TRBD2. The CDR3 runs to 16 residues. Looked up from germline, CDR1 is SGHVS and CDR2 is FNYEAQ. V was pared by 0 bases and J by 5 bases, with 7 bases of the junction left unmatched. The chain's CDR3 is CASSLAGGAGHNEQFF. The CDR3 coding sequence is TGTGCCAGCAGCTTAGCGGGGGGAGCGGGGCACAATGAGCAGTTCTTC.

This clonotype was counted ten times or more. The chain joins TRBV6-2 or TRBV6-3 to TRBJ1-1; 8 nucleotides align to TRBD1. This CDR3 has 14 residues. V lost 2 bases, J lost 3 bases, and 2 bases stayed unmatched. Per the germline V gene, CDR1 is MNHEY and CDR2 is SVGEGT. The CDR3 sequence: CASSYPGGYTEAFF. The DNA for the CDR3 is TGTGCCAGCAGTTACCCAGGGGGCTACACTGAAGCTTTCTTT.

This clonotype was seen a handful of times. V gene TRBV20-1 combines with J gene TRBJ2-7; a weak D match, TRBD2 (5 bases). CDR1 DFQATT and CDR2 SNEGSKA come from the germline V gene (reference sequence). V lost 0 bases and J 3 bases, leaving 15 bases between the germline ends. CDR3 length equals 15 residues. The CDR3 DNA sequence: TGCAGTGCTAGAGATATTTCGGGATTTAACTACGAGCAGTACTTC. Translated, it gives CSARDISGFNYEQYF.

V and J are TRBV20-1 and TRBJ2-7, with D perhaps TRBD1 (6 bases). Trimming took off 6 bases at V and 0 bases at J, with 12 bases between the two ends. The length of the CDR3 is 13 residues. Germline V gene sequence: CDR1 DFQATT, CDR2 SNEGSKA (reference sequence). DNA for the CDR3: TGCAGTGCCCGGGACATCCTCTCCTACGAGCAGTACTTC. It codes for CSARDILSYEQYF.

V gene TRBV4-3 combines with J gene TRBJ2-7; 7 positions agree with TRBD1. Trimming cost V 3 bases and J 1 base; bases outside gene matches: 6. Germline V gives CDR1 LGHNA, CDR2 YSLEER. The CDR3 is 15 residues long. CDR3 sequence (DNA): TGCGCCAGCAGCCAGGGACCGGGACAGTCCTACGAGCAGTACTTC. This translates into CASSQGPGQSYEQYF.

Concerning this clonotype: Mismatch with germline at one junction end may stem from a read error. The J gene is TRBJ2-1, the V gene TRBV7-9; perhaps TRBD2 as D (6 bases). Germline lookup yields CDR1 SEHNR and CDR2 FQNEAQ (reference sequence). The CDR3 covers 15 residues. The CDR3 DNA is TGTGCCAACAGCTTTCCGGGAGCGGTCGGCAATGAGCAGTTCTTC. It is translated as CANSFPGAVGNEQFF. Full variable domain (missing parts from reference TRBV7-9 and TRBJ2-1): DTGVSQNPRHKITKRGQNVTFRCDPISEHNRLYWYRQTLGQGPEFLTYFQNEAQLEKSRLLSDRFSAERPKGSFSTLEIQRTEQGDSAMYLCANSFPGAVGNEQFFGPGTRLTVL.

Many counts were recorded for this clonotype. V usage is TRBV2 and J usage is TRBJ1-1; TRBD1 is a possible D gene (5 bases). The CDR3 spans 18 residues. In germline, CDR1 is SNHLY, CDR2 FYNNEI. V lost 7 bases and J 6 bases, leaving 30 bases between the germline ends. In DNA, the CDR3 is TGTGCCAGCATAGAATTTCCCAGGGCGATTAAAATTCCCTCTGAAGCTTTCTTT. Translating it yields CASIEFPRAIKIPSEAFF.

This clonotype turned up a few times. CDR3 bases: TGTGCCAGCAGTTACCTCCTAGCGGGGTACGAGCAGTACTTC. It translates to CASSYLLAGYEQYF. The chain links TRBV6-2 or TRBV6-3 to TRBJ2-7; 9 bases are shared with TRBD2. There are 14 residues in the CDR3. Germline-derived CDR1 and CDR2 are MNHEY and SVGEGT. The J segment lost 4 bases and the V segment lost 2 bases, leaving 3 bases of the junction unmatched.

In the case of this clonotype: This could be a read error, since a much larger clone is one nucleotide away. The chain is built from TRBV6-2 or TRBV6-3 and TRBJ1-1, with D hard to call. Looked up from germline, CDR1 is MNHEY and CDR2 is SVGEGT. This CDR3 is 15 amino acids long. DNA for the CDR3: TGTGCCAGCAGTTACTCACGGGGATCGAACACTGCAGCTTTCTTT. Translating gives CASSYSRGSNTAAFF.

As to this clonotype: Being one base from a much bigger clone, this may be a read error. This chain joins TRBV6-6 and TRBJ2-7; the match to TRBD1 covers 7 bases. Germline CDR1 reads MNHNY; CDR2 reads SVGAGI (reference sequence). The CDR3 length is 14 residues. CDR3 sequence: CASSYRDSPYERYF. As DNA, the CDR3 is TGTGCCAGCAGTTATAGGGACAGTCCCTACGAGCGGTACTTC.

This clonotype was counted only a few times. The genes are TRBV9 and TRBJ2-2; D might be TRBD2 (7 bases). CDR3 length equals 16 residues. Deletions cut 4 bases from V and 6 bases from J, with 19 bases between. Germline V CDR1 and CDR2: SGDLS, YYNGEE. The CDR3 protein is CASSPLRGGGSGELFF. The CDR3 coding sequence is TGTGCCAGCAGCCCCCTAAGGGGGGGGGGATCCGGGGAGCTGTTTTTT.

The rearrangement joins TRBV4-1 to TRBJ2-7; TRBD1 might be the D (6 bases). V was pared by 1 base and J by 1 base, with 17 bases between. From germline, CDR1 is MGHRA and CDR2 YSYEKL. The CDR3 has 17 residues. The CDR3 sequence is CASSQVRRGGPSYEQYF. CDR3 bases: TGCGCCAGCAGCCAAGTCCGGCGAGGGGGTCCGTCCTACGAGCAGTACTTC.

This clonotype occurred many times. The chain joins TRBV25-1 to TRBJ2-3; a possible D gene is TRBD2 (5 bases). The CDR3 totals 14 residues. Germline assignment: CDR1 MGHDK and CDR2 SYGVNS. V gave up 2 bases and J gave up 6 bases, with 12 bases separating them. CDR3: CASSENGRRDTQYF. DNA for the CDR3: TGTGCCAGCAGTGAAAATGGTCGGAGGGATACGCAGTATTTT.